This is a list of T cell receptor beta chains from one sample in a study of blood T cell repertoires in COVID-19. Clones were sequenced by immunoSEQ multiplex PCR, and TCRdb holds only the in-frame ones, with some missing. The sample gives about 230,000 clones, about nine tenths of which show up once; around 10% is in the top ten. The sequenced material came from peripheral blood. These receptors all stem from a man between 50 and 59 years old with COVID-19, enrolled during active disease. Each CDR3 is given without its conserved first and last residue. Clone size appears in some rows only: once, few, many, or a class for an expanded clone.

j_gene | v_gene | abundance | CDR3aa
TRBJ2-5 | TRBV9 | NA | ASSADAGRGALGTQY
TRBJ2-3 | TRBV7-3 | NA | ASSLLVGDTQY
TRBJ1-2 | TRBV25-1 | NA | ASSFRTSGYT
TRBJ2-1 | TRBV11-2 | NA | ASRLAGGSYNEQF
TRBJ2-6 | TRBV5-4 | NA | ASSLLGRRSGANVLT
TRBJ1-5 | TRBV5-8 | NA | ASSLGSGGVHQPQH
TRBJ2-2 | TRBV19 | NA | ASSIRGGQGANTGELF
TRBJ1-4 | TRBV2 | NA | ASSGPSGATNEKLF
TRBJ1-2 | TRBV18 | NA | ASSQSEGQGGYGYT
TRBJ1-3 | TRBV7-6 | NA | ASSLGQGSGNTIY
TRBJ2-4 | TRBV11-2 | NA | ASSYTVGDIQY
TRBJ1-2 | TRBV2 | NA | ASSEGWGVYGYT
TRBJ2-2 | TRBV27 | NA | ASKALFSGFGRTGELF
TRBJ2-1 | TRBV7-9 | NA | ASSSRDSNEQF
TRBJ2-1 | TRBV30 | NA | AWGLGGRSEQF
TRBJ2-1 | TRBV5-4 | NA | ASSPRTSGGYNEQF
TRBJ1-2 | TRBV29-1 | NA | SVNRGTNYGYT
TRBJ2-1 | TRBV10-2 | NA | ASSLGSPSYNEQF
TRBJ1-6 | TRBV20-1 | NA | SAGDPDNSPLH
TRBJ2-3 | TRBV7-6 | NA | ASSLGAGLSTDTQY
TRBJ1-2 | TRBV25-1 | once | ASKGTPPNYGYT
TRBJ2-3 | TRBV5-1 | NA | ASSFQGADTDTQY
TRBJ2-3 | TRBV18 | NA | ASSPQTGATDTQY
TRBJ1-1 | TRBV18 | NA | ASSLDRAPGDEAF
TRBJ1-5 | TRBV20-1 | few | SASGQGDQPQH
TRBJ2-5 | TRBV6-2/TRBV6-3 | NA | ASSYGTQETQY
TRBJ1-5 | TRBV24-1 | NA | ATNDRSGNQPQH
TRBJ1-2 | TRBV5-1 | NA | ASSLAPGTGDSYGYT
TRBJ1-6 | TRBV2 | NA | ASRDRANSPLH
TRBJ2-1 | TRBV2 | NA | ASSRTGFDNEQF
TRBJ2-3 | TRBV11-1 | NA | ASSIAGGPSDTQY
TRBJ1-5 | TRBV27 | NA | ASRVQGYSNQPQH
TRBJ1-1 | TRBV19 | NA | ASSPNPAAAAF
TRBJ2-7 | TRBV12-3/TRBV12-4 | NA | ASSRLAPYEQY
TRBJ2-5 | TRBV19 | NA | ASSIGDSPSETQY
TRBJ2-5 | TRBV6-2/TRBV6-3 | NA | ASSYTGVGRETQY
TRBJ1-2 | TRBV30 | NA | AWRPVYGYT
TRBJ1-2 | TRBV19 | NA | ASSIEQSAPYGYT
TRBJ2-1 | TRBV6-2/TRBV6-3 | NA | ASSARTGANEQF
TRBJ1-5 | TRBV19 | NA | ASSSPGTGGWQPQH
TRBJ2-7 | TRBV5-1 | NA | ASSPGQTFLFYEQY
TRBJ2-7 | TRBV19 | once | ASSIEAGGSYEQY
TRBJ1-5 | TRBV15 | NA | ATSRTGNPNQPQH
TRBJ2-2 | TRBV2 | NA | ASSFRTRSDRPTGELF
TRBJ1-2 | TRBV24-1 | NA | ATSAPGTGGDGYT
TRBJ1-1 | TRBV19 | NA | ASSSGQGFSNTEAF
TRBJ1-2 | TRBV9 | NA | ASSPTMAQGIIYGYT
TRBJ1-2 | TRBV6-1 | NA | ASSEDSNYGYT
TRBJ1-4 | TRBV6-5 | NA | ASRGWGENEKLF
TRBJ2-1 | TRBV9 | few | ASSAGTSGRFNEQF
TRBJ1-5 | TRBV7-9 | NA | ASSSDSSNQPQH
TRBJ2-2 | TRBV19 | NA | ASSASGVGGELF
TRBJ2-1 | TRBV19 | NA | ASSIAGQGLNEQF